The sequence of this TCR beta chain was determined in a study of control samples from healthy donors and cancer patients. Between the trimmed V and J ends, which lost 10 bases and 0 bases, there was a span of 6 bases. This CDR3 has 11 residues. Here immunoSEQ multiplex PCR was the method, and the copy in TCRdb shows in-frame clones only, minus some. The sample has 130,000 or so clones, more than 70% seen once. The chain couples TRBV12-3 or TRBV12-4 to TRBJ1-2, with unresolved D. This TCR was sampled from a man aged 60-69 years in good health. Sequencing was carried out using blood. In nucleotides, the CDR3 is TGTGCCACCGGTTCTAACTATGGCTACACCTTC. Its translation is CATGSNYGYTF.